What follows are 24 T cell receptor beta chains derived from one specimen sequenced in a study of blood T cell repertoires in COVID-19. Assay: immunoSEQ multiplex PCR; the TCRdb copy retains only in-frame clones and omits some. This repertoire shows under 300,000 clones, around 81% found once; its top ten account for about 1.9%. Input material: peripheral blood. Receptors were obtained from a man in his thirties or forties who had recovered from COVID-19.

The CDR3 reads CASGPGRDLTEAFF. In DNA form, the CDR3 reads TGTGCTAGTGGCCCAGGGAGGGACTTAACTGAAGCTTTCTTT. V gene TRBV12-5 combines with J gene TRBJ1-1; D may be TRBD1 (5 bases). CDR3 length equals 14 residues. Trimming shortened V by 6 bases and J by 5 bases, and 16 bases separated the two germline ends. The germline V gene encodes CDR1 LGHNT and CDR2 FRNRAP.

The chain combines TRBV10-1 with TRBJ2-2; 8 bases line up with TRBD2. This CDR3 spans 15 amino acids. The germline V gene encodes CDR1 WNHNN and CDR2 SYGVQD (reference sequence). The J segment lost 4 bases and the V segment lost 6 bases, leaving 7 bases of the junction unmatched. For the CDR3, the DNA is TGCGCCAGCAGGTCGGGGGGGGCGTCCACCGGGGAGCTGTTTTTT. This encodes CASRSGGASTGELFF.

The CDR3 DNA sequence: TGTGCCAGCAGCTCCCAATACCGGGACACAAGCAATCAGCCCCAGCATTTT. Its protein is CASSSQYRDTSNQPQHF. The chain recombines TRBV9 with TRBJ1-5, with a weak D call TRBD1 (6 bases). The CDR3 loop spans 17 amino acids. Between the trimmed V and J ends, which lost 4 bases and 1 base, there was a span of 18 bases. CDR1 is SGDLS, CDR2 YYNGEE, per germline.

This chain connects TRBV4-1 to TRBJ2-1; TRBD1 agrees at 7 bases. The CDR3 spans 15 residues. Germline-derived CDR1 and CDR2 are MGHRA and YSYEKL. V gave up 3 bases and J gave up 8 bases; unmatched junction bases: 10. The CDR3 bases are TGCGCCAGCAGCCATCAGGGGGTAGGATTCGATGAGCAGTTCTTC. The encoded protein is CASSHQGVGFDEQFF.

CDR3 sequence: CASSDSGETQYF. The CDR3 DNA sequence: TGCGCCAGCAGTGATTCGGGGGAGACCCAGTACTTC. This sequence joins TRBV10-2 and TRBJ2-5; D might be TRBD2 (5 bases). The CDR3 loop spans 12 amino acids. CDR1 and CDR2 from the germline V gene are WSHSY and SAAADI. Trimming took 3 bases from V and 5 from J, leaving 7 bases between them.

This chain joins TRBV6-5 and TRBJ1-5, with 8 bases lining up with TRBD1. The J segment lost 2 bases and the V segment lost 4 bases, leaving 7 bases of the junction unmatched. Germline V CDR1 and CDR2: MNHEY, SVGAGI. The CDR3 has 16 residues. The CDR3 sequence is CASSSPGGLGNQPQHF. In nucleotides, the CDR3 is TGTGCCAGCAGTTCCCCAGGGGGCTTGGGCAATCAGCCCCAGCATTTT.

This clone was detected once. The same CDR3 arises from other DNA sequences in this sample as well. This chain joins TRBV5-1 and TRBJ2-5; TRBD2 matches 8 bases. With V trimmed by 1 base and J by 2 bases, 4 bases remained unmatched. The CDR3 has 15 amino acids. Germline-derived CDR1 and CDR2 are SGHRS and YFSETQ. The CDR3 bases are TGCGCCAGCAGCTTGACTAGCGGAGCTCAAGAGACCCAGTACTTC. The encoded protein is CASSLTSGAQETQYF.

In its sample, this clone was seen a few times. The chain couples TRBV6-5 to TRBJ1-2; 7 bases align to TRBD1. The germline V gene encodes CDR1 MNHEY and CDR2 SVGAGI. This CDR3 spans 11 amino acids. The V segment lost 4 bases and the J segment 14 bases; nucleotides outside the gene matches: 7. The CDR3 DNA reads as TGTGCCAGCAGTTCCGGACAGGATAGAACCTTC. Amino acid sequence: CASSSGQDRTF.

The gene calls are TRBV7-9 and TRBJ2-7; D perhaps matches TRBD1 (5 bases). Trimming removed 3 bases from V and 4 bases from J, with 16 bases in between. The CDR3 has 15 residues. Germline lookup yields CDR1 SEHNR and CDR2 FQNEAQ (reference sequence). CDR3 residues: CASSFQEIGVYEQYF. The CDR3 DNA sequence: TGTGCCAGCAGCTTCCAGGAGATAGGGGTATACGAGCAGTACTTC.

This chain connects TRBV6-2 or TRBV6-3 to TRBJ1-6; D gene uncertain. The germline V gene has CDR1 MNHEY and CDR2 SVGEGT. V gave up 6 bases and J gave up 10 bases, with 16 bases separating them. CDR3 length: 14 residues. CDR3 sequence: CASSLVNRASPLHF. The CDR3 nucleotides read TGTGCCAGCAGCCTCGTTAATCGCGCCTCACCCCTCCACTTT.

In its sample, this clone was seen a few times. V gene TRBV4-2 combines with J gene TRBJ2-3, with TRBD2 matching over 9 bases. Germline V gives CDR1 LGHNA, CDR2 YNFKEQ. The CDR3 covers 17 residues. Unmatched junction bases numbered 7, after V lost 0 bases and J lost 3 bases. The CDR3 loop is CASSQEGLASETDTQYF. The CDR3, as DNA: TGTGCCAGCAGCCAAGAGGGACTAGCCTCGGAGACAGATACGCAGTATTTT.

V is TRBV3-1 (or the pseudogene TRBV3-2) and J is TRBJ1-2, with a tentative D call TRBD1 (6 bases). Trimming cost V 2 bases and J 5 bases, with 21 bases left between them. The germline V gene encodes CDR1 LGHDT and CDR2 YNNKEL (reference sequence). This CDR3 region has 17 residues. In nucleotides, the CDR3 is TGTGCCAGCAGCCAACCTAACCCTAAGACAGGAGAGTATGGCTACACCTTC. Translation: CASSQPNPKTGEYGYTF.

The V gene is TRBV5-6, the J gene TRBJ2-7, with 9 bases matching TRBD2. CDR1 and CDR2 (germline): SGHDT, YYEEEE. Unmatched junction bases numbered 6, after V lost 0 bases and J lost 8 bases. CDR3 length: 14 residues. The CDR3, as DNA: TGTGCCAGCAGCTTGGGGGGGCTAGCGGGGCAGCAGTACTTC. The encoded protein is CASSLGGLAGQQYF.

This chain links TRBV11-2 with TRBJ2-1; tentatively, D is TRBD1 (6 bases). The length of the CDR3 is 15 residues. Trimming pared 0 bases from V and 2 bases from J, leaving 8 bases between. Germline values: CDR1 SGHAT, CDR2 FQNNGV. The CDR3 region has the DNA TGTGCCAGCAGCTTAGAGGGGGCCCCCTACAATGAGCAGTTCTTC. Protein product: CASSLEGAPYNEQFF.

This chain connects TRBV6-6 to TRBJ1-2, with 8 nucleotides matching TRBD1. The junction had 7 bases not matched to a gene; V was cut back by 6 bases and J by 4 bases. In germline, CDR1 is MNHNY, CDR2 SVGAGI (reference sequence). There are 14 residues in the CDR3. The CDR3 sequence is CASSRDRGSYGYTF. The CDR3 nucleotides are TGTGCCAGCAGCAGAGACAGGGGAAGCTATGGCTACACCTTC.

V usage is TRBV7-2 and J usage is TRBJ2-7; 8 nucleotides match TRBD2. V dropped 3 bases and J dropped 3; count of bases not matched to a gene: 4. This CDR3 has 14 residues. Germline CDR1 SGHTA, CDR2 FQGNSA. CDR3 sequence reads: CASSFDSGGYEQYF. The CDR3 DNA is TGTGCCAGCAGCTTCGACAGCGGGGGCTACGAGCAGTACTTC.

The chain recombines TRBV11-2 with TRBJ2-4; the match to TRBD1 covers 9 bases. Losses at the gene ends were 2 bases for V and 1 base for J; bases not matched to a gene: 6. This CDR3 contains 17 residues. The V gene's germline CDR1 is SGHAT and CDR2 FQNNGV. This chain's CDR3 is CASSLIQGATAKNIQYF. The DNA of the CDR3 is TGTGCCAGCAGCTTAATACAGGGGGCTACGGCCAAAAACATTCAGTACTTC.

The chain recombines TRBV10-3 with TRBJ2-1; D perhaps matches TRBD1 (6 bases). The CDR3 loop spans 14 amino acids. CDR1 is ENHRY, CDR2 SYGVKD, per germline. Trimming cost V 6 bases and J 10 bases, with 19 bases left between them. CDR3 protein: CAISQGNGDREQFF. The CDR3 nucleotides read TGTGCCATCAGCCAGGGGAATGGAGACAGGGAGCAGTTCTTC.

This clone has more than one count but fewer than ten. The V and J genes are TRBV6-5 and TRBJ2-1, with D perhaps TRBD1 (5 bases). Germline assignment: CDR1 MNHEY and CDR2 SVGAGI. The CDR3 totals 14 residues. Trimming left V 2 bases short and J 9 bases short, with 14 bases between. The CDR3 sequence is CASSYGNRPREQFF. The CDR3 DNA reads as TGTGCCAGCAGTTACGGGAACAGGCCCCGTGAGCAGTTCTTC.

This sequence joins TRBV10-3 and TRBJ2-7; the D is unclear. Germline V gene sequence: CDR1 ENHRY, CDR2 SYGVKD. V was cut by 3 bases and J by 3 bases, with 3 bases left in between. CDR3 length equals 11 residues. CDR3 DNA sequence: TGTGCCATCAGTGACAGCTACGAGCAGTACGTC. Protein sequence: CAISDSYEQYV.

This rearrangement joins TRBV28 to TRBJ2-7; D not resolved. V dropped 3 bases and J dropped 1 base, with 7 bases sitting between them. The germline gives CDR1 MDHEN, CDR2 SYDVKM. This CDR3 spans 13 amino acids. CDR3 amino acids: CASSLGRSYEQYV. Here the CDR3 DNA reads TGTGCCAGCAGTTTGGGCCGTTCCTACGAGCAGTACGTC.

The rearrangement joins TRBV28 to TRBJ1-5; D is perhaps TRBD1 (5 bases). This CDR3 region has 13 residues. V lost 6 bases to trimming and J lost 5 bases, with 11 bases between them. CDR1 is MDHEN, CDR2 SYDVKM, per germline. The CDR3 DNA reads TGTGCCAGCAGACGCCAGGGTGATCAGCCCCAGCATTTT. Translating gives CASRRQGDQPQHF.

J is TRBJ2-3 and V is TRBV4-2; 10 bases map to TRBD2. The V gene end was trimmed by 2 bases and the J gene end by 6 bases; junction bases not matched to a gene: 11. Germline CDR1 is LGHNA and CDR2 is YNFKEQ. The CDR3 runs to 17 residues. CDR3 region: CASSQRGSGGVGDTQYF. DNA for the CDR3: TGTGCCAGCAGCCAACGTGGAAGCGGGGGGGTTGGTGATACGCAGTATTTT.

This clone was detected only once. The CDR3 here is CASSQEGRANYGYTF. The CDR3 DNA reads as TGTGCCAGCTCACAGGAGGGTAGAGCTAACTATGGCTACACCTTC. The chain carries TRBV18 and TRBJ1-2; D unclear. This CDR3 is 15 amino acids long. Trimming stripped 4 bases from V and 0 bases from J, with 12 bases between. The germline CDR1 and CDR2 sequences are KGHSH and LQKENI. Combining the CDR3 with reference TRBV18 and TRBJ1-2 gives the whole variable domain NAGVMQNPRHLVRRRGQEARLRCSPMKGHSHVYWYRQLPEEGLKFMVYLQKENIIDESGMPKERFSAEFPKEGPSILRIQQVVRGDSAAYFCASSQEGRANYGYTFGSGTRLTVV.